This T cell receptor (beta chain) was profiled in a study of T cell responses to AZD1222 COVID-19 vaccine. Germline V CDR1 and CDR2: ENHRY, SYGVKD. V was cut by 5 bases and J by 1 base, with 5 bases left in between. The length of the CDR3 is 12 residues. This clone turned up a few times. The antigen remains undetermined. Assay used: immunoSEQ multiplex PCR; TCRdb lists only in-frame clones, some missing. Of 100,000 to 150,000 clones in the sample, about 88% were seen once. Whole-study results and caveats: Seropositive at baseline were only a handful of AZD1222 recipients. Regions 160-218 and 743-854 dominated among vaccine-associated CD4 TCRs spanning spike. With two AZD1222 doses given, Spike-specific TCR breadth and depth both rose.

The receptor was isolated from an adult in good health. Sequencing was performed on peripheral blood, taken on day 0 of AZD1222 vaccination. The chain has TRBV10-3 and TRBJ1-1; no reliable D call. CDR3: CAISLANTEAFF. As DNA, the CDR3 is TGTGCCATCAGTCTGGCGAACACTGAAGCTTTCTTT.